These 11 T cell receptor beta chains came from one sample sequenced in a study of radiation and T cells in renal cell carcinoma. TCRdb's copy holds only in-frame clones and misses some; the assay was immunoSEQ multiplex PCR. The table lists some 76,000 clones, about 80% of them singletons. Time point in this sample: blood 2 weeks post-SBRT. As to treatment: 15 Gy SBRT to primary tumor, nephrectomy 4 weeks later. Specimen: blood, collected from a patient whose treatment included radiotherapy and nephrectomy. Every receptor here comes from a man aged 55 to 70 with renal cell carcinoma.

The rearrangement links TRBV6-5 to TRBJ2-3; 7 bases are a match to TRBD2. This CDR3 is built from 16 residues. Germline V lookup: CDR1 MNHEY, CDR2 SVGAGI. V was pared by 4 bases and J by 0 bases, with 7 bases of the junction left unmatched. CDR3 nucleotides: TGTGCCAGCAGTTCGTCTAGCGGAGATAGCACAGATACGCAGTATTTT. It is translated as CASSSSSGDSTDTQYF.

The rearrangement links TRBV5-1 to TRBJ1-4; TRBD1 might be the D (5 bases). V dropped 4 bases and J dropped 7 bases, with 17 bases sitting between them. This CDR3 region has 15 residues. Germline values: CDR1 SGHRS, CDR2 YFSETQ. This chain's CDR3 is CASSESGGVGEKLFF. The CDR3 DNA sequence: TGCGCCAGCAGCGAATCGGGGGGAGTTGGTGAAAAACTGTTTTTT. Filled out from reference TRBV5-1 and TRBJ1-4, the complete variable domain reads KAGVTQTPRYLIKTRGQQVTLSCSPISGHRSVSWYQQTPGQGLQFLFEYFSETQRNKGNFPGRFSGRQFSNSRSEMNVSTLELGDSALYLCASSESGGVGEKLFFGSGTQLSVL.

This sequence joins TRBV6-1 and TRBJ2-7; D possibly corresponds to TRBD1 (6 bases). CDR3 length: 13 amino acids. V dropped 7 bases and J dropped 4 bases, with 14 bases sitting between them. Germline CDR1 is MNHNS and CDR2 is SASEGT. The CDR3 protein is CASTRTAIYEQYF. The CDR3 region has the DNA TGTGCCAGCACCCGGACAGCTATATACGAGCAGTACTTC.

The CDR3 DNA reads TGTGCCAGCAGCTGGGACCCTAGCGGGAGACAAGAGACCCAGTACTTC. Translation gives CASSWDPSGRQETQYF. The rearrangement uses TRBV7-9 and TRBJ2-5; TRBD2 matches at 10 bases. The germline V gene encodes CDR1 SEHNR and CDR2 FQNEAQ (reference sequence). CDR3 length: 16 residues. After removal of 4 bases from V and 2 bases from J, the junction contained 7 bases not matched to a gene.

This clone was observed once. V and J are TRBV19 and TRBJ2-7; 11 nucleotides agree with TRBD2. From germline, CDR1 is LNHDA and CDR2 SQIVND (reference sequence). The CDR3 has 16 residues. Trimming took 7 bases from V and 3 from J; bases not matched to a gene: 11. CDR3 sequence: CASNGVAGGPVYEQYF. CDR3 nucleotides: TGTGCCAGTAATGGAGTAGCGGGAGGGCCGGTCTACGAGCAGTACTTC.

The chain employs TRBV7-2 and TRBJ2-7; D is perhaps TRBD1 or TRBD2 (5 bases each). The CDR3 spans 13 residues. Germline values: CDR1 SGHTA, CDR2 FQGNSA. V was pared by 4 bases and J by 0 bases, with 7 bases between. This CDR3 reads CASSSGPSYEQYF. The CDR3 nucleotides read TGTGCCAGCAGCTCGGGACCCTCCTACGAGCAGTACTTC.

The CDR3 loop reads CASSLGTGRQGNNEQFF. The CDR3 coding sequence is TGTGCCAGCAGCTTAGGTACCGGTAGACAGGGGAACAATGAGCAGTTCTTC. The gene calls are TRBV7-8 and TRBJ2-1; 8 bases match TRBD1. From germline, CDR1 is SGHVS and CDR2 FQNEAQ. The CDR3 is 17 amino acids. Unmatched junction bases numbered 10, after V lost 1 base and J lost 5 bases.

The chain couples TRBV7-2 to TRBJ1-2; D ambiguous. Trimming cost V 5 bases and J 8 bases, with 18 bases left between them. The germline V gene encodes CDR1 SGHTA and CDR2 FQGNSA. The CDR3 is 14 amino acids. The CDR3 DNA sequence: TGTGCCAGCAGCCTGGCCGGTTCAAGTAGAGGCTACACCTTC. It translates to CASSLAGSSRGYTF. The full variable domain, its missing parts supplied by reference TRBV7-2 and TRBJ1-2, is GAGVSQSPSNKVTEKGKDVELRCDPISGHTALYWYRQSLGQGLEFLIYFQGNSAPDKSGLPSDRFSAERTGGSVSTLTIQRTQQEDSAVYLCASSLAGSSRGYTFGSGTRLTVV.

The J gene is TRBJ1-5, the V gene TRBV20-1; D remains unclear. The CDR3 is 11 residues long. The V end lost 3 bases, the J end lost 9 bases, and 9 bases lay between the germline ends. CDR1 is DFQATT and CDR2 is SNEGSKA in the germline V gene (reference sequence). The CDR3: CSARGGGPQHF. The CDR3 coding sequence is TGCAGTGCTAGGGGAGGCGGGCCCCAGCATTTT.

V gene TRBV4-2 combines with J gene TRBJ2-5; TRBD2 aligns across 16 bases. This CDR3 is 17 amino acids long. Germline CDR1 and CDR2: LGHNA and YNFKEQ. V lost 3 bases to trimming and J lost 1 base; unmatched junction nucleotides: 2. The CDR3 DNA is TGTGCCAGCAGCCAGGGGACTAGCGGGAGGGCCCAAGAGACCCAGTACTTC. Protein sequence: CASSQGTSGRAQETQYF.

The chain has TRBV5-1 and TRBJ2-7; possibly TRBD1 or TRBD2 for D (7 bases each). Germline CDR1 SGHRS, CDR2 YFSETQ. Trimming stripped 4 bases from V and 3 bases from J, with 23 bases between. The CDR3 is 17 amino acids. CDR3 in DNA: TGCGCCAGCAGCACACTAGCGCAGGGGGATTCTGGCTACGAGCAGTACTTC. Protein product: CASSTLAQGDSGYEQYF.